This TCR beta chain was sequenced for a study of early T cells in non-severe SARS-CoV-2 infection. Each cDNA molecule carried a unique molecular identifier. One entry per CDR3 protein results from TCRdb running MiXCR on the 5' RACE reads. The sample includes around 70,000 distinct CDR3 sequences, approximately 9.2% of them seen just once. In germline, CDR1 is SGHVS, CDR2 FQNEAQ. CDR3 length: 14 amino acids. The ends were cut back, 1 base at V and 8 bases at J, with 14 bases in the middle. In its sample, this clonotype was seen many times. The rearrangement joins TRBV7-8 to TRBJ1-2; D not certain. This sequence was found in an adult who was a healthcare worker with PCR-confirmed SARS-CoV-2 infection or an uninfected control (not recorded which). Material: whole blood. The CDR3 loop is CASSLEGGLGGYTF. CDR3 nucleotide sequence: TGTGCCAGCAGCTTAGAGGGAGGGCTAGGGGGCTACACCTTC.